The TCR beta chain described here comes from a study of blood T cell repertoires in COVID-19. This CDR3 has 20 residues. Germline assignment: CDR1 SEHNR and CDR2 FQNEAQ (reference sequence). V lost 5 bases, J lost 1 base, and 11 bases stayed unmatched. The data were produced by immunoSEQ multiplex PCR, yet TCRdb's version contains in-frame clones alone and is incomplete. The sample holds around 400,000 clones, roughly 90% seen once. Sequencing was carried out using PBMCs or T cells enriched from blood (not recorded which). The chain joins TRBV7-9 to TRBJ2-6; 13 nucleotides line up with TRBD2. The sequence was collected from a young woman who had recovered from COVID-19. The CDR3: CASSNQLAGGLVSGANVLTF. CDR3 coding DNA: TGTGCCAGCAGCAACCAACTAGCGGGAGGGCTTGTGTCTGGGGCCAACGTCCTGACTTTC.